This TCR beta chain was documented in a study of blood T cell repertoires in COVID-19. Whole-study context: The cDNA or gDNA used as material had been derived from T cells, B-cell-depleted T cells, or PBMCs.

This CDR3 region has 17 residues. CDR1 SGHRS and CDR2 YFSETQ come from the germline V gene. V was trimmed by 3 bases and J by 8 bases, leaving 26 bases between them. This clone was recorded only once. As processed by the authors: Amplifying reference gene primers gave estimates of nucleated cell counts. Some clones are missing from TCRdb's copy, which holds only in-frame ones; the method was immunoSEQ multiplex PCR. The D gene and trimming were derived from the DNA, and the V and J assignments and clone size from that table. The sample includes 95,000 to 150,000 clones, about 80% of them seen just once.

The TCR comes from a man aged 60 to 75 with active or convalescent COVID-19. What was sequenced was peripheral blood. The V gene is TRBV5-1, the J gene TRBJ1-2; D might be TRBD1 (6 bases). The CDR3, as DNA: TGCGCCAGCAGCTCAGTCAGGGGCAATGTCGGAACCCGGGGCTACACCTTC. Translating gives CASSSVRGNVGTRGYTF.